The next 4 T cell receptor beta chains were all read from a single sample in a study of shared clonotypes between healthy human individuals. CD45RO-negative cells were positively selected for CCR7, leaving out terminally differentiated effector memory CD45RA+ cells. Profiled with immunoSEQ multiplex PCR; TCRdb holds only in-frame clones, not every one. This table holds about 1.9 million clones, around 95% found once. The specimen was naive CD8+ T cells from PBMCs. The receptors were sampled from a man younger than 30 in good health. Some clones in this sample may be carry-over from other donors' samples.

The CDR3 loop is CASSETTGLAGATDTQYF. The CDR3 DNA is TGTGCCAGCAGTGAAACGACGGGACTAGCGGGAGCCACAGATACGCAGTATTTT. This sequence joins TRBV6-1 and TRBJ2-3; 14 bases line up with TRBD2. The germline gives CDR1 MNHNS, CDR2 SASEGT. With 2 bases clipped from V and 2 bases from J, the junction kept 6 bases outside the gene matches. The CDR3 spans 18 residues.

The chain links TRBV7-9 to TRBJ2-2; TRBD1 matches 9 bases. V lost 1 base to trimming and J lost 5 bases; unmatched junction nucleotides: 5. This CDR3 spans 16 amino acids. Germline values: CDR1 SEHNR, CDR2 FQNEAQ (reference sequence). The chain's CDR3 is CASSLGGQGYTGELFF. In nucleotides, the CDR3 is TGTGCCAGCAGCTTAGGAGGACAGGGGTATACCGGGGAGCTGTTTTTT.

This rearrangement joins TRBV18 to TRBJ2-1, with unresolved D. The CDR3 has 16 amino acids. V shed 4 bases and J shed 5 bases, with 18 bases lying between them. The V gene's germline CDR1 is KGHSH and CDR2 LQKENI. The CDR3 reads CASSQVESKYHNEQFF. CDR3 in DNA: TGTGCCAGCTCACAGGTCGAATCCAAGTACCACAATGAGCAGTTCTTC.

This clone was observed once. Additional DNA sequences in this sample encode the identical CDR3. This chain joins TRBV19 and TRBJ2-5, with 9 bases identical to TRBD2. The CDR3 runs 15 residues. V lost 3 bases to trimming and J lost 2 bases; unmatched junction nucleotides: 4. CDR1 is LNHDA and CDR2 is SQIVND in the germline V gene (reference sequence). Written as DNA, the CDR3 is TGTGCCAGTAGTATCAGACTAGCGGTTCAAGAGACCCAGTACTTC. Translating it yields CASSIRLAVQETQYF.